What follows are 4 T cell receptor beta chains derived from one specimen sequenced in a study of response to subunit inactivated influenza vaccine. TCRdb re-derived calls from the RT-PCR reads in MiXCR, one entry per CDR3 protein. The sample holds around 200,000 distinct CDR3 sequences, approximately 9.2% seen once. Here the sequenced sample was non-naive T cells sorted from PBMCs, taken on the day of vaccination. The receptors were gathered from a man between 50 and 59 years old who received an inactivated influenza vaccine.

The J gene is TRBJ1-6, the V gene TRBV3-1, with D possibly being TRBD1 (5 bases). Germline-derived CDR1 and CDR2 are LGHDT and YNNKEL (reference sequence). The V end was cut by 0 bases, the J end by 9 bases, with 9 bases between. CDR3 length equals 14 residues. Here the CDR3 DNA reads TGTGCCAGCAGCCAAGAAGGGGTAATTTCACCCCTCCACTTT. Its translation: CASSQEGVISPLHF.

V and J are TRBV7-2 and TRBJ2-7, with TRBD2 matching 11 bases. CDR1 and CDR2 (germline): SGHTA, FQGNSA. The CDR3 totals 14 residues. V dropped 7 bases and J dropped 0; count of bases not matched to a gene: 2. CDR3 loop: CASKTSGGSYEQYF. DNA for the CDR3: TGTGCCAGCAAAACTAGCGGGGGCTCCTACGAGCAGTACTTC.

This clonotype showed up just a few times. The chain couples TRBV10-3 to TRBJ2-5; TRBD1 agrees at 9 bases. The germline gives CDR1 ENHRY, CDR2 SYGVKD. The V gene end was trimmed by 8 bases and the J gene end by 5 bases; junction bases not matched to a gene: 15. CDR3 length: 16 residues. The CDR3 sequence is CAISQPGQGVRETQYF. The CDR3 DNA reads TGTGCCATCTCACAACCGGGACAGGGTGTGAGGGAGACCCAGTACTTC.

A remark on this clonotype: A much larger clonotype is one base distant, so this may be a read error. The CDR3 protein is CASSLGSKGGEQIF. CDR3 bases: TGTGCCAGCAGTTTAGGGAGTAAGGGAGGTGAGCAGATCTTC. The rearrangement links TRBV6-5 to TRBJ2-1, with D possibly being TRBD2 (6 bases). The CDR3 is made up of 14 amino acids. Germline-derived CDR1 and CDR2 are MNHEY and SVGAGI.